These T cell receptor beta chains were read from a single sample in a study of blood T cells in healthy people across ages. From the 5' RACE reads, TCRdb called clonotypes with MiXCR, one entry per CDR3 protein. The table records over 600,000 distinct CDR3 sequences, around three fifths of them present only once. The material sequenced was blood. These receptors all stem from a man between 35 and 55 years old in good health. CDR3s leave out the opening cysteine and the closing phenylalanine or tryptophan. The order of the fields is V gene, J gene, CDR3 protein.

V: TRBV5-1
J: TRBJ2-3
CDR3: ASSLRIGRRVADTQY

V: TRBV9
J: TRBJ1-1
CDR3: ASSVVPEDTEAF

V: TRBV12-3/TRBV12-4
J: TRBJ2-7
CDR3: ASSLEASGPYEQY

V: TRBV7-2
J: TRBJ1-1
CDR3: ASSLVQKVNTEAF

V: TRBV5-6
J: TRBJ2-7
CDR3: ASSKIQGAYEQY

V: TRBV20-1
J: TRBJ2-5
CDR3: SARDKRVTPRQETQY

V: TRBV7-9
J: TRBJ2-3
CDR3: ASSLGDRGGDTDTQY

V: TRBV6-1
J: TRBJ2-5
CDR3: ASSDFHFVETQY

V: TRBV7-2
J: TRBJ2-7
CDR3: ASSVTSNEQY

V: TRBV12-3/TRBV12-4
J: TRBJ2-7
CDR3: ASSLAESYEQY

V: TRBV27
J: TRBJ2-1
CDR3: ASSTDRSSYNEQF

V: TRBV5-1
J: TRBJ1-5
CDR3: ASSLGVQGGGQPQH

V: TRBV7-2
J: TRBJ2-3
CDR3: ASSAGLAGGYTDTQY

V: TRBV10-3
J: TRBJ2-1
CDR3: AISETGAEQF

V: TRBV6-5
J: .
CDR3: ASSYTGVAGVVNEQY

V: TRBV6-4
J: TRBJ2-3
CDR3: ASSQKSGDTQY

V: TRBV10-3
J: .
CDR3: AISGSVGDEQY

V: TRBV6-2/TRBV6-3
J: TRBJ1-5
CDR3: ASRGTGINQPQH

V: TRBV4-1
J: TRBJ2-5
CDR3: ASSQDAGAEETQY

V: TRBV7-9
J: TRBJ2-7
CDR3: ASSSPAAGGFSYEQY

V: TRBV20-1
J: TRBJ1-2
CDR3: SARDRDRYGYT

V: TRBV27
J: TRBJ2-5
CDR3: ASSSSTGIAETQY

V: TRBV28
J: TRBJ1-2
CDR3: ASSSPPGRTYGYT